Each of the 29 T cell receptor beta chains below was sequenced from the same sample in a study of cytomegalovirus exposure and HLA in healthy donors. Vbeta (60) and Jbeta (13) primers were used in the PCR. Profiled with immunoSEQ multiplex PCR; TCRdb holds only in-frame clones, not every one. The sample yields around 210,000 clones, 70% to 80% seen once. The sequenced sample consisted of PBMCs. The receptors stem from a woman aged 25 to 39 in good health and CMV-seronegative.

The chain employs TRBV7-9 and TRBJ2-7; 11 positions agree with TRBD2. Germline V gives CDR1 SEHNR, CDR2 FQNEAQ (reference sequence). The CDR3 is 16 residues long. The trim removed 5 bases at V and 2 bases at J, leaving 8 bases unmatched. CDR3 region: CASSARTSGPTYEQYF. The CDR3 DNA reads as TGTGCCAGCAGCGCCCGGACTAGCGGGCCAACCTACGAGCAGTACTTC.

The chain is built from TRBV5-1 and TRBJ2-7; 10 bases match TRBD1. In germline, CDR1 is SGHRS, CDR2 YFSETQ. The CDR3 is made up of 14 amino acids. V lost 7 bases to trimming and J lost 6 bases; unmatched junction nucleotides: 10. The CDR3 loop reads CASGPGTGDAEQYF. The CDR3 DNA is TGCGCCAGCGGCCCCGGGACAGGGGACGCCGAGCAGTACTTC.

The rearrangement joins TRBV11-1 to TRBJ2-3, with a weak D call TRBD2 (5 bases). V was clipped by 0 bases and J by 4 bases, with 5 bases between them. The germline V gene encodes CDR1 SGHAT and CDR2 FQDESV (reference sequence). The CDR3 sequence is 13 residues long. CDR3 sequence: CASSLALADTQYF. The CDR3 nucleotides read TGTGCCAGCAGCTTAGCACTAGCAGATACGCAGTATTTT.

V usage is TRBV7-9 and J usage is TRBJ1-1; 10 bases map to TRBD1. The CDR3 spans 16 residues. Trimming took 5 bases from V and 2 from J; bases not matched to a gene: 8. CDR1 SEHNR and CDR2 FQNEAQ come from the germline V gene (reference sequence). CDR3 amino acids: CASSPRGTGDNTEAFF. The CDR3 nucleotides are TGTGCCAGCAGCCCAAGAGGGACAGGGGATAACACTGAAGCTTTCTTT.

A single count supports this clone. V and J are TRBV11-2 and TRBJ2-5; 9 positions agree with TRBD2. The J call may not be correct, given that the DNA end is closer to TRBJ2-7. Germline assignment: CDR1 SGHAT and CDR2 FQNNGV. This CDR3 is built from 14 residues. CDR3 in DNA: TGTGCCAGCAGCCTAGCGGGACAGCACTACGAGCAGTACTTC. Encoded protein: CASSLAGQHYEQYF.

Concerning this clone itself: A read error may produce the germline difference seen at one junction end. The CDR3 DNA sequence: TGTGCCAGCAGTATCCTGGGACAGGGGAGATACGGCTACCCCTTC. This translates into CASSILGQGRYGYPF. This chain connects TRBV28 to TRBJ1-2, with 10 nucleotides matching TRBD1. This CDR3 is 15 amino acids long. Germline assignment: CDR1 MDHEN and CDR2 SYDVKM.

The rearrangement links TRBV5-1 to TRBJ2-5; 9 nucleotides agree with TRBD2. The trim removed 0 bases at V and 3 bases at J, leaving 6 bases unmatched. The CDR3 totals 16 residues. Per germline, CDR1 SGHRS and CDR2 YFSETQ. The CDR3 coding sequence is TGCGCCAGCAGCTTGGGGGGACTAGCCTCCGAAGAGACCCAGTACTTC. It yields the protein CASSLGGLASEETQYF.

The rearrangement links TRBV5-4 to TRBJ1-5; 10 bases map to TRBD1. Germline V gene lookup returns CDR1 SGHNT and CDR2 YYREEE (reference sequence). The CDR3 has 13 amino acids. J was trimmed by 7 bases and V by 4 bases; bases with no gene match: 2. The CDR3 sequence: CASSGDRGQPQHF. Written as DNA, the CDR3 is TGTGCCAGCAGCGGGGACAGGGGCCAGCCCCAGCATTTT. Full variable domain (missing parts from reference TRBV5-4 and TRBJ1-5): ETGVTQSPTHLIKTRGQQVTLRCSSQSGHNTVSWYQQALGQGPQFIFQYYREEENGRGNFPPRFSGLQFPNYSSELNVNALELDDSALYLCASSGDRGQPQHFGDGTRLSIL.

This clone was detected once. The chain is built from TRBV2 and TRBJ2-3; possibly TRBD1 for D (6 bases). With 9 bases removed from V and 0 bases from J, the gap between germline ends came to 13 bases. Germline V gives CDR1 SNHLY, CDR2 FYNNEI. CDR3 length: 14 amino acids. CDR3 DNA sequence: TGTGCCAGATCTCAGGGGCAAAGCACAGATACGCAGTATTTT. Translating it yields CARSQGQSTDTQYF. Full variable domain (remainder filled in from reference TRBV2 and TRBJ2-3): EPEVTQTPSHQVTQMGQEVILRCVPISNHLYFYWYRQILGQKVEFLVSFYNNEISEKSEIFDDQFSVERPDGSNFTLKIRSTKLEDSAMYFCARSQGQSTDTQYFGPGTRLTVL.

This rearrangement joins TRBV30 to TRBJ2-2, with TRBD1 identical over 7 bases. The CDR3 is 14 residues long. The J segment lost 6 bases and the V segment lost 4 bases, leaving 8 bases of the junction unmatched. Germline CDR1 and CDR2: GTSNPN and SVGIG (reference sequence). CDR3 sequence: CAWNPGQFPGELFF. For the CDR3, the DNA is TGTGCCTGGAATCCGGGACAGTTCCCCGGGGAGCTGTTTTTT.

This clone was counted once. CDR3 in DNA: TGTGCCAGCAGTGAAAGTGCGGGATATAGCAATCAGCCCCAGCATTTT. Protein sequence: CASSESAGYSNQPQHF. V is TRBV2 and J is TRBJ1-5; no clear D gene. V lost 2 bases and J lost 0, with 11 bases in between. CDR1 and CDR2 (germline): SNHLY, FYNNEI. This CDR3 is built from 16 residues.

The rearrangement links TRBV30 to TRBJ2-7; D perhaps matches TRBD1 (7 bases). V gave up 5 bases and J gave up 3 bases, with 17 bases separating them. Germline assignment: CDR1 GTSNPN and CDR2 SVGIG (reference sequence). There are 14 residues in the CDR3. The CDR3 bases are TGTGCCTGGTCCAGTGCGGGGACAGACTACGAGCAGTACTTC. Its translation: CAWSSAGTDYEQYF. The full variable domain, rest sourced from reference TRBV30 and TRBJ2-7, is SQTIHQWPATLVQPVGSPLSLECTVEGTSNPNLYWYRQAAGRGLQLLFYSVGIGQISSEVPQNLSASRPQDRQFILSSKKLLLSDSGFYLCAWSSAGTDYEQYFGPGTRLTVT.

This clone was picked up one time. The chain carries TRBV11-2 and TRBJ2-5; D perhaps matches TRBD2 (5 bases). This CDR3 comprises 13 residues. V shed 0 bases and J shed 8 bases, with 10 bases lying between them. Germline V gene lookup returns CDR1 SGHAT and CDR2 FQNNGV. The CDR3 reads CASSLDGPGTQYF. CDR3 nucleotide sequence: TGTGCCAGCAGCTTAGACGGCCCGGGAACCCAGTACTTC. Full variable domain (outside the CDR3, taken from reference TRBV11-2 and TRBJ2-5): EAGVAQSPRYKIIEKRQSVAFWCNPISGHATLYWYQQILGQGPKLLIQFQNNGVVDDSQLPKDRFSAERLKGVDSTLKIQPAKLEDSAVYLCASSLDGPGTQYFGPGTRLLVL.

The chain joins TRBV4-1 to TRBJ1-5; a possible D gene is TRBD1 (5 bases). Trimming removed 2 bases at V and 7 bases at J, with 15 bases between. The CDR3 sequence is 15 residues long. Germline loops: CDR1 MGHRA, CDR2 YSYEKL. CDR3 loop: CASSQRDLHNQPQHF. CDR3 DNA: TGCGCCAGCAGCCAAAGGGACTTGCACAACCAGCCCCAGCATTTT.

CDR3: CASSATGYEQFF. The CDR3 nucleotides are TGTGCCAGCAGTGCAACAGGGTATGAGCAGTTCTTC. The gene calls are TRBV2 and TRBJ2-1; D possibly corresponds to TRBD1 (6 bases). The CDR3 extends over 12 amino acids. The germline gives CDR1 SNHLY, CDR2 FYNNEI. Trimming took off 4 bases at V and 8 bases at J, with 9 bases between the two ends.

A few counts support this clone. The chain links TRBV6-5 to TRBJ2-1, with D possibly TRBD2 on 5 matching bases. The germline V and J ends were trimmed by 2 bases and 0 bases, with 11 bases remaining between them. CDR3 length: 16 amino acids. CDR1 and CDR2 from the germline V gene are MNHEY and SVGAGI. The DNA for the CDR3 is TGTGCCAGCAGTTACGACGGACTGAGCTCCTACAATGAGCAGTTCTTC. It yields the protein CASSYDGLSSYNEQFF.

This chain connects TRBV30 to TRBJ2-3; 9 nucleotides match TRBD2. V dropped 3 bases and J dropped 0; count of bases not matched to a gene: 1. This CDR3 has 14 residues. Germline V lookup: CDR1 GTSNPN, CDR2 SVGIG (reference sequence). The CDR3 protein is CAWSAGGSTDTQYF. The CDR3 region has the DNA TGTGCCTGGAGCGCGGGGGGGAGCACAGATACGCAGTATTTT.

The chain recombines TRBV11-2 with TRBJ2-7; TRBD1 matches at 9 bases. Germline V CDR1 and CDR2: SGHAT, FQNNGV. The CDR3 contains 16 residues. Losses at the gene ends were 6 bases for V and 4 bases for J; bases not matched to a gene: 13. The CDR3 loop reads CASRKTGGVKRYEQYF. DNA for the CDR3: TGTGCCAGCAGAAAAACAGGGGGCGTCAAGAGGTACGAGCAGTACTTC.

V usage is TRBV5-1 and J usage is TRBJ1-2; D might be TRBD1 (5 bases). V was shortened by 4 bases and J by 4 bases, with 14 bases between the two germline ends. Germline V CDR1 and CDR2: SGHRS, YFSETQ. The CDR3 is 14 amino acids. The CDR3 loop is CASSDSVASYGYTF. The CDR3 DNA reads as TGCGCCAGCAGCGACAGCGTAGCCTCCTATGGCTACACCTTC.

This clone appeared once. The J gene is TRBJ2-7, the V gene TRBV9; 15 bases map to TRBD2. CDR3 length: 18 amino acids. Trimming took 3 bases from V and 4 from J; bases not matched to a gene: 11. The germline V gene encodes CDR1 SGDLS and CDR2 YYNGEE. The CDR3 region has the DNA TGTGCCAGCAGCGGGGGGACTAGCGGGGGGCCGGGAATTTACGAGCAGTACTTC. The encoded protein is CASSGGTSGGPGIYEQYF.

This clone was picked up one time. CDR3 sequence reads: CASSLFGGYNEQFF. The CDR3 nucleotides are TGTGCCAGCAGTTTATTTGGAGGGTACAATGAGCAGTTCTTC. This chain uses TRBV27 with TRBJ2-1; the D gene is possibly TRBD2 (6 bases). The CDR3 is made up of 14 amino acids. CDR1 is MNHEY, CDR2 SMNVEV, per germline (reference sequence). Trimming took 1 base from V and 4 from J, leaving 8 bases between them.

This clone was seen a handful of times. The genes are TRBV7-2 and TRBJ2-7; 10 positions match TRBD1. This CDR3 spans 14 amino acids. The germline CDR1 and CDR2 sequences are SGHTA and FQGNSA. V was clipped by 6 bases and J by 0 bases; unmatched bases: 2. CDR3 region: CASRGQGISYEQYF. The CDR3 bases are TGTGCCAGCAGGGGACAGGGGATCTCCTACGAGCAGTACTTC.

The rearrangement links TRBV5-6 to TRBJ2-7; TRBD1 aligns across 8 bases. Trimming cost V 0 bases and J 9 bases; bases outside gene matches: 14. The CDR3 loop spans 16 amino acids. The germline CDR1 and CDR2 sequences are SGHDT and YYEEEE. CDR3 sequence reads: CASSLVPDRAGARQYF. The CDR3 nucleotides read TGTGCCAGCAGCTTGGTCCCGGACAGGGCAGGGGCAAGGCAGTACTTC.

The chain uses TRBV30 and TRBJ2-2; 14 nucleotides line up with TRBD2. This CDR3 comprises 17 residues. Germline V gives CDR1 GTSNPN, CDR2 SVGIG (reference sequence). V lost 3 bases, J lost 4 bases, and 7 bases stayed unmatched. Here the CDR3 reads CAWRRLAGGQGTGELFF. The CDR3 bases are TGTGCCTGGAGAAGACTAGCGGGAGGGCAGGGCACCGGGGAGCTGTTTTTT.

The V and J genes are TRBV15 and TRBJ2-5; 9 nucleotides match TRBD1. The J call is in doubt because the DNA end fits TRBJ2-7 better. This CDR3 spans 15 amino acids. Germline CDR1 reads LNHNV; CDR2 reads YYDKDF (reference sequence). In nucleotides, the CDR3 is TGTGCCACCAGCCTAAGTGGACAGGGGACTTACGAGCAGTACTTC. Translated: CATSLSGQGTYEQYF.

The chain combines TRBV6-5 with TRBJ2-7; maybe TRBD2 (5 bases). The CDR3 covers 12 residues. Between the trimmed V and J ends, which lost 6 bases and 6 bases, there was a span of 12 bases. Germline CDR1 is MNHEY and CDR2 is SVGAGI. The DNA of the CDR3 is TGTGCCAGCAGCCATCGGCGGGCCGAGCAGTACTTC. Its protein product is CASSHRRAEQYF.

The rearrangement uses TRBV6-1 and TRBJ1-5; D is unresolved. Germline CDR1 reads MNHNS; CDR2 reads SASEGT. The CDR3 has 13 amino acids. V lost 6 bases and J lost 7, with 13 bases in between. The CDR3 region is CASSPRVQQPQHF. The CDR3 region has the DNA TGTGCCAGCAGCCCCCGGGTCCAGCAGCCCCAGCATTTT.

The sample holds a few counts of this clone. J is TRBJ1-1 and V is TRBV7-2; D possibly corresponds to TRBD1 (5 bases). The CDR3 has 15 residues. Trimming pared 5 bases from V and 2 bases from J, leaving 15 bases between. Looked up from germline, CDR1 is SGHTA and CDR2 is FQGNSA. The CDR3 protein is CASSAYGGANTEAFF. CDR3 nucleotide sequence: TGTGCCAGCAGCGCTTACGGCGGGGCCAACACTGAAGCTTTCTTT.

The chain has TRBV4-1 and TRBJ1-3; TRBD1 matches at 7 bases. The V gene's germline CDR1 is MGHRA and CDR2 YSYEKL. This CDR3 contains 14 residues. After removal of 7 bases from V and 1 base from J, the junction contained 4 bases not matched to a gene. Written as DNA, the CDR3 is TGCGCCAGCACCTCGGGACAGTCTGGAAACACCATATATTTT. Amino acid sequence: CASTSGQSGNTIYF.